Listed here are 25 T cell receptor beta chains from one sample, sequenced in a study of cytomegalovirus exposure and HLA in healthy donors. 60 Vbeta and 13 Jbeta primers were used in PCR. Libraries were prepared by immunoSEQ multiplex PCR; TCRdb keeps only in-frame clonotypes and omits some of them. The table lists about 170,000 clones. The sample comprised PBMCs. The source of these receptors is a woman between 18 and 29 years old in good health and CMV-seropositive.

The chain carries TRBV30 and TRBJ2-7, with a tentative D call TRBD2 (6 bases). V lost 0 bases to trimming and J lost 0 bases, with 12 bases between them. The germline gives CDR1 GTSNPN, CDR2 SVGIG (reference sequence). This CDR3 is built from 15 residues. Here the CDR3 DNA reads TGTGCCTGGAGTGTACCCGGGACTTCCTCCTACGAGCAGTACTTC. It specifies CAWSVPGTSSYEQYF.

The V gene is TRBV9, the J gene TRBJ1-1, with D uncertain. With 2 bases removed from V and 0 bases from J, the gap between germline ends came to 14 bases. Germline V gives CDR1 SGDLS, CDR2 YYNGEE. CDR3 size: 16 residues. The CDR3 protein is CASSVGGRGMNTEAFF. The CDR3, as DNA: TGTGCCAGCAGCGTGGGCGGACGGGGTATGAACACTGAAGCTTTCTTT.

In the case of this clone: At one end the junction does not follow the germline gene, possibly because of a read error. V is TRBV7-9 and J is TRBJ1-2, with D possibly matching TRBD1 (5 bases). The CDR3 spans 14 residues. Germline-derived CDR1 and CDR2 are SEHNR and FQNEAQ (reference sequence). The CDR3 here is CARSLGQAIYGYTF. The CDR3 region has the DNA TGTGCCAGAAGCTTGGGGCAGGCGATCTATGGCTACACCTTC.

J is TRBJ2-3 and V is TRBV4-1; 14 bases are a match to TRBD2. J was trimmed by 7 bases and V by 4 bases; bases with no gene match: 7. The CDR3 is made up of 16 amino acids. Germline CDR1 reads MGHRA; CDR2 reads YSYEKL. In DNA form, the CDR3 reads TGCGCCAGCAGCCGCGGGACTAGCGGGAGCGGGAATACGCAGTATTTT. It is translated as CASSRGTSGSGNTQYF.

The chain employs TRBV5-6 and TRBJ2-5; 7 bases are shared with TRBD2. The germline V gene has CDR1 SGHDT and CDR2 YYEEEE. This CDR3 region has 14 residues. J gave up 2 bases and V 1 base, and 2 bases lay outside the gene matches. CDR3 in DNA: TGTGCCAGCAGCTTGAGGGACTATCAAGAGACCCAGTACTTC. Its protein is CASSLRDYQETQYF.

This sequence joins TRBV12-5 and TRBJ1-1; tentatively, D is TRBD1 (6 bases). Germline CDR1 reads LGHNT; CDR2 reads FRNRAP. Trimming removed 7 bases from V and 1 base from J, with 16 bases in between. CDR3 size: 15 residues. Here the CDR3 reads CASEPTDRRNTEAFF. In nucleotides, the CDR3 is TGTGCTAGTGAACCTACCGACAGGAGGAACACTGAAGCTTTCTTT.

The V gene is TRBV6-1, the J gene TRBJ2-1; 8 nucleotides align to TRBD1. The germline gives CDR1 MNHNS, CDR2 SASEGT. This CDR3 has 15 amino acids. J gave up 9 bases and V 4 bases, and 11 bases lay outside the gene matches. The chain's CDR3 is CASSAWTGHNGEQFF. The CDR3, as DNA: TGTGCCAGCAGTGCCTGGACAGGGCACAATGGTGAGCAGTTCTTC.

The chain has TRBV6-4 and TRBJ2-3, with 9 bases fitting TRBD2. With V trimmed by 0 bases and J by 4 bases, 5 bases remained unmatched. This CDR3 has 16 amino acids. From germline, CDR1 is MRHNA and CDR2 SNTAGT. The CDR3 nucleotides read TGTGCCAGCAGTGACTCAGATGGCGGGGGGGCAGATACGCAGTATTTT. Encoded protein: CASSDSDGGGADTQYF.

The CDR3 loop reads CASSLGQGSGYTF. The CDR3 DNA reads as TGTGCCAGCAGCCTGGGACAGGGAAGTGGCTACACCTTC. This chain connects TRBV2 to TRBJ1-2; 9 bases map to TRBD1. There are 13 residues in the CDR3. Germline trimming cut 6 bases from V and 7 bases from J; bases unmatched to any gene: 6. The germline V gene has CDR1 SNHLY and CDR2 FYNNEI.

V usage is TRBV4-1 and J usage is TRBJ2-1, with D perhaps matching TRBD2 (5 bases). The V gene's germline CDR1 is MGHRA and CDR2 YSYEKL. The CDR3 runs 15 residues. Trimming pared 1 base from V and 4 bases from J, leaving 11 bases between. CDR3 DNA sequence: TGCGCCAGCAGCCAAGGAGGGCTTGGATACAATGAGCAGTTCTTC. Encoded protein: CASSQGGLGYNEQFF.

The V and J genes are TRBV27 and TRBJ2-6, with D possibly matching TRBD1 (5 bases). Germline CDR1 MNHEY, CDR2 SMNVEV (reference sequence). V shed 2 bases and J shed 0 bases, with 8 bases lying between them. The CDR3 extends over 16 amino acids. CDR3: CASSLGRGSGANVLTF. CDR3 DNA: TGTGCCAGCAGTTTAGGAAGGGGCTCTGGGGCCAACGTCCTGACTTTC.

In DNA, the CDR3 is TGCGCCAGCAGCCAAGTCGGGGGCACAGATACGCAGTATTTT. Encoded protein: CASSQVGGTDTQYF. This chain joins TRBV4-1 and TRBJ2-3, with D maybe TRBD2 (5 bases). CDR1 is MGHRA and CDR2 is YSYEKL in the germline V gene. V was pared by 1 base and J by 1 base, with 6 bases between. The CDR3 extends over 14 amino acids.

V and J are TRBV4-1 and TRBJ2-2, with 11 positions matching TRBD2. Germline V lookup: CDR1 MGHRA, CDR2 YSYEKL. The junction had 1 base not matched to a gene; V was cut back by 1 base and J by 0 bases. This CDR3 has 17 amino acids. The CDR3 protein is CASSQGGLAANTGELFF. The CDR3, as DNA: TGCGCCAGCAGCCAAGGGGGACTAGCGGCGAACACCGGGGAGCTGTTTTTT.

The chain joins TRBV5-1 to TRBJ2-5; 10 nucleotides match TRBD2. This CDR3 comprises 16 residues. From germline, CDR1 is SGHRS and CDR2 YFSETQ. The V gene end was trimmed by 0 bases and the J gene end by 4 bases; junction bases not matched to a gene: 6. The CDR3 region is CASSLATSGTSETQYF. CDR3 DNA: TGCGCCAGCAGCTTGGCCACTAGCGGGACCTCAGAGACCCAGTACTTC.

With regard to this clone: Other DNA variants within this sample encode the same CDR3. The rearrangement joins TRBV5-4 to TRBJ2-5, with a possible D match to TRBD1 (5 bases). V was pared by 0 bases and J by 5 bases, with 8 bases between. CDR1 and CDR2 (germline): SGHNT, YYREEE (reference sequence). The CDR3 sequence is 13 residues long. The CDR3, as DNA: TGTGCCAGCAGCTTGGAACCAGGGGAGACCCAGTACTTC. Encoded protein: CASSLEPGETQYF. The full variable domain, rest sourced from reference TRBV5-4 and TRBJ2-5, is ETGVTQSPTHLIKTRGQQVTLRCSSQSGHNTVSWYQQALGQGPQFIFQYYREEENGRGNFPPRFSGLQFPNYSSELNVNALELDDSALYLCASSLEPGETQYFGPGTRLLVL.

V usage is TRBV5-1 and J usage is TRBJ2-3, with TRBD1 matching 9 bases. V lost 0 bases to trimming and J lost 4 bases; unmatched junction nucleotides: 12. CDR3 length: 18 residues. Germline assignment: CDR1 SGHRS and CDR2 YFSETQ. The CDR3 coding sequence is TGCGCCAGCAGCTTGGGGCTGAGGGACAGGGTAATAGCAGATACGCAGTATTTT. Its protein is CASSLGLRDRVIADTQYF.

The V call is TRBV6-5, the J call TRBJ2-1, with 8 bases lining up with TRBD2. V dropped 8 bases and J dropped 5; count of bases not matched to a gene: 11. Looked up from germline, CDR1 is MNHEY and CDR2 is SVGAGI. This CDR3 is built from 15 residues. The CDR3 sequence is CASGGTAGGDNEQFF. CDR3 sequence (DNA): TGTGCCAGCGGGGGGACGGCGGGAGGAGACAATGAGCAGTTCTTC.

The chain joins TRBV6-5 to TRBJ2-5; 11 nucleotides align to TRBD2. The J call may be wrong; the DNA end is better matched by TRBJ2-7. Germline V gives CDR1 MNHEY, CDR2 SVGAGI. The length of the CDR3 is 14 residues. The CDR3 loop is CASRKLAGGNEQYF. CDR3 nucleotide sequence: TGTGCCAGCAGAAAGTTAGCGGGGGGGAACGAGCAGTACTTC.

V gene TRBV10-3 combines with J gene TRBJ2-1, with 10 nucleotides matching TRBD2. J was trimmed by 5 bases and V by 5 bases; bases with no gene match: 3. The germline CDR1 and CDR2 sequences are ENHRY and SYGVKD. The CDR3 covers 14 residues. This CDR3 is CAISSGLANNEQFF. The CDR3 DNA reads TGTGCCATCAGTTCGGGACTAGCGAACAATGAGCAGTTCTTC.

V and J are TRBV5-8 and TRBJ1-1, with a weak D call TRBD1 (6 bases). V shed 4 bases and J shed 1 base, with 14 bases lying between them. The CDR3 has 15 residues. Germline assignment: CDR1 SGHTS and CDR2 YDEGEE. CDR3 sequence reads: CASSTSGTRNTEAFF. The CDR3 DNA follows: TGTGCCAGCAGCACCTCCGGGACAAGGAACACTGAAGCTTTCTTT.

This chain links TRBV10-3 with TRBJ2-1; 9 nucleotides align to TRBD2. The V gene end was trimmed by 6 bases and the J gene end by 0 bases; junction bases not matched to a gene: 3. The CDR3 contains 15 residues. Germline values: CDR1 ENHRY, CDR2 SYGVKD. The CDR3 is CAIRDSGSSYNEQFF. CDR3 nucleotide sequence: TGTGCCATCAGGGATAGCGGGAGCTCCTACAATGAGCAGTTCTTC.

The chain recombines TRBV6-5 with TRBJ1-3; 7 bases agree with TRBD1. Germline lookup yields CDR1 MNHEY and CDR2 SVGAGI. V shed 6 bases, J shed 2 bases, and the junction held 7 bases outside the gene matches. This CDR3 comprises 15 residues. CDR3 residues: CASSSRGAPGNTIYF. Here the CDR3 DNA reads TGTGCCAGCAGCTCCAGGGGGGCGCCTGGAAACACCATATATTTT.

The chain couples TRBV11-3 to TRBJ1-1; 11 bases match TRBD1. The CDR3 length is 16 residues. The J segment lost 0 bases and the V segment lost 4 bases, leaving 4 bases of the junction unmatched. CDR1 and CDR2 (germline): SGHNT, YENEEA. CDR3 region: CASSSWTGGMNTEAFF. The CDR3 coding sequence is TGTGCCAGCAGCTCGTGGACAGGGGGCATGAACACTGAAGCTTTCTTT.

The chain recombines TRBV7-2 with TRBJ2-7; weak D call: TRBD1 (6 bases). Germline assignment: CDR1 SGHTA and CDR2 FQGNSA. The CDR3 runs to 14 residues. Trimming stripped 4 bases from V and 7 bases from J, with 17 bases between. The CDR3 bases are TGTGCCAGCAGCTCAACCGGGACAAGCGTAGAGCAGTACTTC. Amino acids: CASSSTGTSVEQYF.

V usage is TRBV28 and J usage is TRBJ1-5, with 7 bases fitting TRBD1. The ends lost 7 bases at V and 7 bases at J; junction bases unmatched: 7. The CDR3 covers 13 residues. In germline, CDR1 is MDHEN, CDR2 SYDVKM. CDR3 in DNA: TGTGCCAGCACCCCGACAGGGAGGCAGCCCCAGCATTTT. It specifies CASTPTGRQPQHF.